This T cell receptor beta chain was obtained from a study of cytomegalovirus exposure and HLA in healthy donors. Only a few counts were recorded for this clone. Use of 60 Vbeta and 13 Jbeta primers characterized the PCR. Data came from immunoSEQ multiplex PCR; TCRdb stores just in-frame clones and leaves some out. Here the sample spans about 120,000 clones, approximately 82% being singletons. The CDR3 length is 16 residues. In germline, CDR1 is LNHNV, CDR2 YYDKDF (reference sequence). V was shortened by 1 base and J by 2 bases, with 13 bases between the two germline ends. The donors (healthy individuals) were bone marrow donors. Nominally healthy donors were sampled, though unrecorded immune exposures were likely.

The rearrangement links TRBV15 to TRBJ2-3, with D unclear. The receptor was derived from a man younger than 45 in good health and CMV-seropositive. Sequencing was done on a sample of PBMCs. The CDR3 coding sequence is TGTGCCACCAGCAGAGTCCCGGGTTTCAACACAGATACGCAGTATTTT. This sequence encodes CATSRVPGFNTDTQYF.